A selection of T cell receptor beta chains follows, all from one sample in a study of CD8 T cells in ankylosing spondylitis. TCRdb called the 5' RACE reads again in MiXCR, with one record for every CDR3 protein. The table has under 200,000 distinct CDR3 sequences, 11% seen once. Sequences were obtained from blood, either unsorted or a sorted T cell fraction (not recorded which). The receptor source for this set is a male donor with ankylosing spondylitis or in good health (not recorded which). Each CDR3 is given with its conserved first and last residue. A D gene is named only where the DNA matches it firmly. The size field is filled for only some rows; it gives once, few, many or a size class.

J gene,D gene,clone size,V gene,CDR3 DNA,CDR3 protein
TRBJ2-2,.,few,TRBV14,TGTGCCAGCAGCCAAGCGTTCACCGGGGAGCTGTTTTTT,CASSQAFTGELFF
TRBJ2-4,TRBD1,many,TRBV5-1,TGCGCCAGCAGCGAACAGGGGGACCGAGCCAAAAACATTCAGTACTTC,CASSEQGDRAKNIQYF
TRBJ2-3,.,many,TRBV7-2,TGTGCCAGCAGCTTAGCGGGCAGATACACAGATACGCAGTATTTT,CASSLAGRYTDTQYF
TRBJ2-1,.,many,TRBV6-5,TGTGCCAGCAGTTACTCAACAGGAAGCTCCTACAATGAGCAGTTCTTC,CASSYSTGSSYNEQFF
TRBJ1-1,.,many,TRBV5-1,TGCGCCAGCAGCCCACAACCTAAGACAGCTGAAGCTTTCTTT,CASSPQPKTAEAFF
TRBJ1-1,.,.,TRBV20-1,TGCAGTGCTAGAGATGACACTGAAGCTTTCTTT,CSARDDTEAFF
TRBJ2-7,TRBD2,.,TRBV6-2/TRBV6-3,TGTGCCAGCAGTTTGGGGACTAGCGGGAGCGTATCCTACGAGCAGTACTTC,CASSLGTSGSVSYEQYF
TRBJ1-2,.,many,TRBV4-1,TGCGCCAGCAGGGCTCTCCTAAACTATGGCTACACCTTC,CASRALLNYGYTF
TRBJ2-1,.,.,TRBV7-9,TGTGCCAGCAGCTATCAAGACAGCTACAATGAGCAGTTCTTC,CASSYQDSYNEQFF
TRBJ1-1,.,many,TRBV7-9,TGTGCCAGCAGCTTGGGTTGGTCAGGGGATATGAACACTGAAGCTTTCTTT,CASSLGWSGDMNTEAFF
TRBJ1-6,.,few,TRBV2,TGTGCCAGCAGTGAGATTAATTCACCCCTCCACTTT,CASSEINSPLHF
TRBJ2-7,TRBD2,many,TRBV10-3,TGTGCCATTCGGACTAGCGGGAGTAGTGAGCAGTACTTC,CAIRTSGSSEQYF
TRBJ2-6,.,many,TRBV11-2,TGTGCCAGCAGCTTAGAGGGCGGCTCTGGGGCCAACGTCCTGACTTTC,CASSLEGGSGANVLTF
TRBJ2-1,TRBD2,many,TRBV2,TGTGCCAGCAGTTCTCTAGCGGGGGGGCCCGATGAGCAGTTCTTC,CASSSLAGGPDEQFF
TRBJ2-7,TRBD1,many,TRBV20-1,TGCAGTGCGGGGGACAGGGTGTACGAGCAGTACTTC,CSAGDRVYEQYF
TRBJ2-5,TRBD1,.,TRBV20-1,TGCAGCGCTAGGAAGGGGGCAGAGACCCAGTACTTC,CSARKGAETQYF
TRBJ1-5,TRBD1,.,TRBV12-3/TRBV12-4,TGTGCCAGCTCCGGGACAGGGGCCAATCAGCCCCAGCATTTT,CASSGTGANQPQHF
TRBJ1-2,TRBD1,many,TRBV20-1,TGCAGTGCTCCTCGACAGGGCCATTATGGCTACACCTTC,CSAPRQGHYGYTF
TRBJ2-2,.,many,TRBV6-6,TGTGCCAGCAGTTTACAGGGAGCCGGGGAGCTGTTTTTT,CASSLQGAGELFF
TRBJ2-3,TRBD1,many,TRBV4-1,TGCGCCAGCAGCCAAGAGGGACAGGGGGGGGCTAGCACAGATACGCAGTATTTT,CASSQEGQGGASTDTQYF